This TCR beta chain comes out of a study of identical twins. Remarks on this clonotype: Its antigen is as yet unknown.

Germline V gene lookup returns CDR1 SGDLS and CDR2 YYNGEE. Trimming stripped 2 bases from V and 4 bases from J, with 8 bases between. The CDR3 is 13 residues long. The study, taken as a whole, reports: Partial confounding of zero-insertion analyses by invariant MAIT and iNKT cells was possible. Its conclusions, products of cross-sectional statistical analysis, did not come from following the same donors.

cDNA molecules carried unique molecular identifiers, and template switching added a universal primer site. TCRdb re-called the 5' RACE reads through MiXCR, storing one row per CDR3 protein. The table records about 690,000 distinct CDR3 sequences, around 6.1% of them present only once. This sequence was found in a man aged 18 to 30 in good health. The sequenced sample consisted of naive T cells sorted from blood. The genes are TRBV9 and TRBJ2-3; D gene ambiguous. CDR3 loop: CASSVVTSDTQYF. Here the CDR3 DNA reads TGTGCCAGCAGCGTCGTGACTTCAGATACGCAGTATTTT.